This T cell receptor (beta chain) was sequenced during a study of shared clonotypes between healthy human individuals (dated by TCRdb to about 2020). As for the study more broadly: Two women and a few men aged 18 to 49 years were included in the cohort. Blood TCR repertoires of five healthy adults were deeply sequenced to estimate repertoire size and the extent of clonotype sharing between individuals. Libraries were prepared and TCR repertoires were sequenced by different laboratories using diverse techniques, in order to increase sequencing depth and limit assay-specific biases. Leukapheresis yielded between about 0.8 and 9.5 billion PBMCs per donor.

Trimming costs V 7 bases and J 5 bases, and their ends lie 12 bases apart. The germline V gene encodes CDR1 MNHEY and CDR2 SVGAGI. Including the terminal cysteine and phenylalanine, the CDR3 comprises 13 residues. The retained sequence is limited to the CDR3, 39 bases, with the frame set at the first base. This clone has more than one count but fewer than ten. There is no known antigen for this receptor. There are no base qualities to consult, and no much larger clone falls within one base. Points the paper makes about the study in general: The small number of donors limited the genetic and exposure-history diversity represented. Pairwise subsampling led to the expectation that sequencing depth would affect the degree of clonotype sharing among donors. Sampling was restricted to blood, and TCR repertoires in tissue are likely to differ from TCR repertoires in blood.

TCR CDR3 regions were amplified from genomic DNA by multiplex PCR using the deep immunoSEQ assay. Extracted genomic DNA from each cell subset was spread evenly across all wells of several immunoSEQ 96-well plates, with each plate serving as a replicate. For unsorted PBMC, about 270 ng of genomic DNA, equivalent to around 30,000 T cell genomes, went into each replicate PCR. Ten immunoSEQ deep assay plates were used to sequence unsorted PBMC genomic DNA. Purified libraries were quantified with a Qubit 3.0 fluorometer, sized on a Bioanalyzer 2100, and re-quantified with the KAPA Library Quantification kit. Every immunoSEQ 96-well plate was sequenced on a dedicated single-read 150-cycle Illumina NextSeq 550 flow cell. Concerning the study's data processing: Because only junctional sequences without quality scores were contained in the immunoSEQ output, filtering matching that applied to full-length reads could not be performed. Sequences were annotated with PyIR, a Python wrapper for IgBLAST v1.9, using IMGT germline references to assign V/J genes and CDR3. Reads with weak V/J assignments (E-value above 1e-6), missing CDR3, stop codons, out-of-frame junctions, or ambiguous translated residues were removed. V3J clonotypes were defined as sequences sharing an identical inferred V gene, J gene, and CDR3 amino acid sequence. The percentage overlap between two repertoires was calculated by dividing the number of shared unique clonotypes by the size of the smaller repertoire. RTK rarefaction, the Chao1 estimator, and Recon v2.1 estimates of unobserved clonotypes were used to assess repertoire richness. TCRdb re-hosts the immuneACCESS table, in-frame sequences only. Its copies lack some clones; in the studies checked, an unresolved V gene accounts for under half of them, and the cause for the rest is not known. V and J calls and clone size come straight from that table; D and trimming were deduced from the DNA. Counted in this sample were hundreds of thousands of clones; 70% to 80% of them appeared once. Roughly 13% of the sample goes to the ten largest clones.

Donors were healthy HIV-negative adults with no recently reported acute infections or vaccinations. All donors were Caucasian adults living in Nashville, Tennessee, USA. For unsorted samples, roughly 91 million PBMCs were counted, and genomic DNA was extracted using the QIAamp DNA Blood Mini kit. Blood was collected by leukapheresis, and PBMCs were isolated by Ficoll-Histopaque density gradient centrifugation and then cryopreserved in liquid nitrogen vapor phase. The receptor was derived from a woman in her thirties or forties in good health. Some clones in this sample may be carry-over from other donors' samples. The V and J genes are TRBV6-5 and TRBJ2-1; the D segment cannot be called with confidence. Sequencing input: PBMCs. The nucleotides read TGTGCCAGCATAGGGAAGTGGGACAATGAGCAGTTCTTC. The translation is CASIGKWDNEQFF.